This entry is about one TCR beta chain. The data belong to a study of blood T cell repertoires in COVID-19. Study context: COVID-19 samples, acute and convalescent, were from the United States, Italy and Spain. PBMCs, B-cell-depleted T cells, or T cells were the source of the cDNA or gDNA that made up the material.

The data were produced by immunoSEQ multiplex PCR, yet TCRdb's version contains in-frame clones alone and is incomplete. The sample records hundreds of thousands of clones, 80% to 90% being singletons. The V end lost 3 bases, the J end lost 5 bases, and 14 bases lay between the germline ends. Germline V gives CDR1 LNHDA, CDR2 SQIVND (reference sequence). This CDR3 is built from 15 residues. The sequence derives from a woman in her twenties or thirties with acute COVID-19. Material for sequencing was PBMCs or T cells enriched from blood (not recorded which). The chain uses TRBV19 and TRBJ1-5, with a possible D match to TRBD1 (5 bases). The CDR3 bases are TGTGCCAGTAGTATTTCCCAGGGAACCCATCAGCCCCAGCATTTT. Its protein is CASSISQGTHQPQHF. Combining the CDR3 with reference TRBV19 and TRBJ1-5 gives the whole variable domain DGGITQSPKYLFRKEGQNVTLSCEQNLNHDAMYWYRQDPGQGLRLIYYSQIVNDFQKGDIAEGYSVSREKKESFPLTVTSAQKNPTAFYLCASSISQGTHQPQHFGDGTRLSIL.